This TCR beta chain was sequenced in a study of tumour-infiltrating T cells in Burkitt lymphoma. Overall study context: Productive clonality predicted overall and progression-free survival.

Using immunoSEQ multiplex PCR, the repertoire was profiled, and TCRdb retains in-frame clones only, with some absent. In the table there are some 13,000 clones, less than 90% of which are singletons. V shed 0 bases and J shed 5 bases, with 5 bases lying between them. CDR1 KGHSH and CDR2 LQKENI come from the germline V gene. CDR3 length: 13 amino acids. Sample: tumor tissue. The chain carries TRBV18 and TRBJ2-1, with no clear D. This clonotype originated in a human donor with diffuse large B-cell lymphoma. In DNA, the CDR3 is TGTGCCAGCTCACCACCTAGTAACAATGAGCAGTTCTTC. Protein product: CASSPPSNNEQFF.